This is a list of T cell receptor beta chains from one sample in a study of cytomegalovirus exposure and HLA in healthy donors. Libraries were prepared by immunoSEQ multiplex PCR; TCRdb keeps only in-frame clonotypes and omits some of them. The data show about 250,000 clones, about 90% seen once. What was sequenced was PBMCs. All receptors come from a man younger than 35 in good health and CMV-seropositive. Both conserved end residues are part of each CDR3. A D gene is named only where the DNA matches it firmly. Not all rows give a size; the values are once, few, many and, for expanded clones, a class.

d_call | j_call | clone_size | cdr3_length | v_call | cdr3_nt | cdr3_aa
NA | TRBJ2-2 | NA | 12 | TRBV27 | TGTGCCAGCAGTTTACCGGGTGGGGAGCTGTTTTTT | CASSLPGGELFF
NA | TRBJ1-1 | NA | 14 | TRBV12-5 | TGTGCTAGTGGGCGAGGGGGGGCACACACTGAAGCTTTCTTT | CASGRGGAHTEAFF
NA | TRBJ1-2 | once | 12 | TRBV6-1 | TGTGCCAGCAGCGGAAACGGATATGGCTACACCTTC | CASSGNGYGYTF
NA | TRBJ2-7 | NA | 10 | TRBV27 | TGTGCCAGCGGCTTCTACGAGCAGTACTTC | CASGFYEQYF
NA | TRBJ2-5 | NA | 13 | TRBV28 | TGTGCCAGCACCATGAGGGGACGGGAGACCCAGTACTTC | CASTMRGRETQYF
NA | TRBJ2-7 | NA | 11 | TRBV7-2 | TGTGCCAGCAGCGGGTGGTACGAGCAGTACTTC | CASSGWYEQYF
NA | TRBJ2-5 | NA | 13 | TRBV19 | TGTGCCAGTAGTATAAGTATTCTCGGCCCCCAGTACTTC | CASSISILGPQYF
NA | TRBJ2-7 | NA | 12 | TRBV10-1 | TGCGCCAGCAGTGATCAGGGTGGCGAGCAGTACTTC | CASSDQGGEQYF
NA | TRBJ2-1 | NA | 11 | TRBV20-1 | TGCAGTGCCCCCCGGAGGTATGAGCAGTTCTTC | CSAPRRYEQFF
NA | TRBJ1-3 | NA | 14 | TRBV5-1 | TGCGCCAGCAGCTCACCAAGTCTTGGAAACACCATATATTTT | CASSSPSLGNTIYF
TRBD1 | TRBJ2-5 | once | 18 | TRBV5-1 | TGCGCCAGCAGCTTGGGTACCCGGCGGACAGGTAGAGAAGAGACCCAGTACTTC | CASSLGTRRTGREETQYF
NA | TRBJ1-2 | NA | 12 | TRBV11-2 | TGTGCCACGGGGAGGGCGCGGCCTGGCTACACCTTC | CATGRARPGYTF
TRBD2 | TRBJ2-3 | NA | 20 | TRBV7-2 | TGTGCCAGCAGCTTAGCCCTAACCAGCGGGAGGGTTCGCAACACAGATACGCAGTATTTT | CASSLALTSGRVRNTDTQYF
NA | TRBJ1-1 | NA | 12 | TRBV7-9 | TGTGCCAGCAGCTTAGCGCGGTCTGAAGCTTTCTTT | CASSLARSEAFF
NA | TRBJ2-5 | NA | 15 | TRBV30 | TGTGCCTGGAGTGCACCCGCGCCGCGTGCGGAGACCCAGTACTTC | CAWSAPAPRAETQYF
TRBD2 | TRBJ2-7 | NA | 16 | TRBV9 | TGTGCCAGCAGCGTAGGGTCCCTAGCGGAACAGTACGAGCAGTACTTC | CASSVGSLAEQYEQYF
TRBD1 | TRBJ2-6 | few | 17 | TRBV28 | TGTGCCAGCAGGGTTGGGACAGGGGACCCTGGGGCCAACGTCCTGACTTTC | CASRVGTGDPGANVLTF
TRBD2 | TRBJ2-4 | few | 17 | TRBV27 | TGTGCAAGCAGGCGACTAGCGGACTACCGAGCCAAAAACATTCAGTACTTC | CASRRLADYRAKNIQYF
TRBD1 | TRBJ1-3 | NA | 16 | TRBV5-1 | TGCGCCAGCAGCCTAGGGACAGGGCTGAGTGGAAACACCATATATTTT | CASSLGTGLSGNTIYF
TRBD2 | TRBJ2-7 | NA | 14 | TRBV15 | TGTGCCACCAGCAGAGATCTAGCGGACTACGAGCAGTACTTC | CATSRDLADYEQYF
TRBD2 | TRBJ2-1 | few | 18 | TRBV9 | TGTGCCAGCAGCGTAGGTCCCCAGCGGGAGGGCCCTCGGGGTGAGCAGTTCTTC | CASSVGPQREGPRGEQFF
NA | TRBJ2-5 | NA | 15 | TRBV5-1 | TGCGCCAGCAGCTTGGGGGCAGGGCCCCAAGAGACCCAGTACTTC | CASSLGAGPQETQYF
NA | TRBJ2-1 | NA | 11 | TRBV6-5 | TGTGCCAGCAGTTCTAGTGGTGAGCAGTTCTTC | CASSSSGEQFF
NA | TRBJ1-5 | NA | 13 | TRBV19 | TGTGCCAGTAGTATAGAGAGGGAAGGTTCTCGGCATTTT | CASSIEREGSRHF
NA | TRBJ1-4 | NA | 14 | TRBV7-2 | TGTGCCAGCAGCCCCTCGGGGGGTAATGAAAAACTGTTTTTT | CASSPSGGNEKLFF
NA | TRBJ1-1 | NA | 10 | TRBV6-5 | TGTGCCAGCAGCCTCACTGAAGCTTTCTTT | CASSLTEAFF
NA | TRBJ1-2 | NA | 12 | TRBV28 | TGTGCCAGCAGTTTAAAGACTTATGGCTACACCTTC | CASSLKTYGYTF
NA | TRBJ2-7 | NA | 13 | TRBV28 | TGTGCCAGCAGTCTTGCCCTCCATTACGAGCAGTACTTC | CASSLALHYEQYF
NA | TRBJ1-1 | NA | 12 | TRBV5-4 | TGTGCCAGCAGCTTGGCCGAGTCTGAAGCTTTCTTT | CASSLAESEAFF
NA | TRBJ2-7 | NA | 11 | TRBV6-1 | TGTGCCAGCAGTGAGACCTACGAGCAGTACTTC | CASSETYEQYF
TRBD1 | TRBJ2-3 | NA | 16 | TRBV28 | TGTGCCAGCAGCTTAATCGGGACAGGGGGCACAGATACGCAGTATTTT | CASSLIGTGGTDTQYF
TRBD1 | TRBJ2-5 | NA | 15 | TRBV29-1 | TGCAGCGTTGATGGGACAGTCCCAAATATGGAGACCCAGTACTTC | CSVDGTVPNMETQYF
TRBD2 | TRBJ2-2 | NA | 16 | TRBV7-2 | TGTGCCAGCAGCTCGACTAGCGGAGTCAACACCGGGGAGCTGTTTTTT | CASSSTSGVNTGELFF
NA | TRBJ1-1 | NA | 14 | TRBV2 | TGTGCCAGCAGTGAGGACGACACGAACACTGAAGCTTTCTTT | CASSEDDTNTEAFF
NA | TRBJ2-3 | NA | 15 | TRBV6-5 | TGTGCCAGCAGTTACAACGAGGTCGGCACAGATACGCAGTATTTT | CASSYNEVGTDTQYF
NA | TRBJ2-6 | NA | 15 | TRBV28 | TGTGCCAGCAGTCCTGGACCGGGTGGGGCCAACGTCCTGACTTTC | CASSPGPGGANVLTF
TRBD1 | TRBJ1-2 | NA | 15 | TRBV28 | TGTGCCAGCAGTTACCGGGACAGAGCTAACTATGGCTACACCTTC | CASSYRDRANYGYTF
NA | TRBJ2-7 | NA | 11 | TRBV5-4 | TGTGCCAGCAGCACTACCTACGAGCAGTACTTC | CASSTTYEQYF
NA | TRBJ2-1 | NA | 15 | TRBV4-3 | TGCGCCAGCAGCCAATCCAATGACCCGTACAATGAGCAGTTCTTC | CASSQSNDPYNEQFF
NA | TRBJ2-7 | NA | 15 | TRBV4-2 | TGTGCCAGCAGCCCAGTCCGGGACGGAGACTACGAGCAGTACTTC | CASSPVRDGDYEQYF
NA | TRBJ2-2 | NA | 14 | TRBV6-1 | TGTGCCAGCAGGGCGACCTGGAGGACCGGGGAGCTGTTTTTT | CASRATWRTGELFF
NA | TRBJ2-3 | NA | 12 | TRBV29-1 | TGCAGCGTTGGGGACAGCACAGATACGCAGTATTTT | CSVGDSTDTQYF
NA | TRBJ1-1 | NA | 14 | TRBV27 | TGTGCCAGCAGGCCTGGGACCACCTACACTGAAGCTTTCTTT | CASRPGTTYTEAFF
TRBD1 | TRBJ1-5 | NA | 15 | TRBV25-1 | TGTGCCAGCAGTGACACGACAGGGCTGAATCAGCCCCAGCATTTT | CASSDTTGLNQPQHF
NA | TRBJ1-1 | NA | 14 | TRBV9 | TGTGCCAGCAGCGTCGGGACATCGAACACTGAAGCTTTCTTT | CASSVGTSNTEAFF
NA | TRBJ2-7 | NA | 13 | TRBV27 | TGTGCCAGCAGTTTATCGAATGGGCACGAGCAGTACTTC | CASSLSNGHEQYF
NA | TRBJ2-2 | once | 14 | TRBV7-9 | TGTGCCAGCAGCTTACGGAGGGGAGGCGGGGAGCTGTTTTTT | CASSLRRGGGELFF
NA | TRBJ1-4 | NA | 18 | TRBV25-1 | TGTGCCAGCAGTTCCCTGGGAGGGGACGGGGGAACTAATGAAAAACTGTTTTTT | CASSSLGGDGGTNEKLFF
TRBD2 | TRBJ2-1 | NA | 15 | TRBV5-1 | TGCGCCAGCAGCTTAGGCGGGAGTTCCTACAATGAGCAGTTCTTC | CASSLGGSSYNEQFF
NA | TRBJ2-5 | NA | 13 | TRBV19 | TGTGCCAGTAGTATGGGCCCGCGTGAGACCCAGTACTTC | CASSMGPRETQYF
NA | TRBJ2-7 | NA | 12 | TRBV7-9 | TGTGCCAGCAGCCTACCAAGCGACGAGCAGTACTTC | CASSLPSDEQYF
NA | TRBJ1-1 | NA | 13 | TRBV5-6 | TGTGCCAGCAGCTGGGGAGCGATGACTGAAGCTTTCTTT | CASSWGAMTEAFF
NA | TRBJ1-1 | NA | 15 | TRBV30 | TGTGCCTGGAGAAGAAGGGACCTTAGGGACACTGAAGCTTTCTTT | CAWRRRDLRDTEAFF
NA | TRBJ2-7 | NA | 15 | TRBV7-8 | TGTGCCAGCAGGCCCACAGATTTAGATGCCTACGAGCAGTACTTC | CASRPTDLDAYEQYF
TRBD2 | TRBJ2-7 | NA | 15 | TRBV13 | TGTGCCAGCAGCTCGGGACTAGCGAACCCCTACGAGCAGTACTTC | CASSSGLANPYEQYF